The 16 T cell receptor beta chains below come from one sample, sequenced in a study of T-cell reconstitution after alpha-beta-depleted transplantation in children (dated by TCRdb to about 2016). Preparation of the library involved PCR. The data were produced on an Illumina HiSeq 2500. TCR libraries were prepared with molecular barcoding, using unique molecular identifiers to normalize TCRbeta repertoire quantification. In-frame beta chains were kept once TCRdb had trimmed the public reads at Q25 with fastp and called clones with MiXCR. Duplicate CDR3 protein sequences are folded into a single record with the most common DNA and genes. This sample holds over 150,000 distinct CDR3 sequences; approximately 6.3% were observed only once. The ten largest clones add up to more than 5.5% of the sample. In light of the paper, this sample's treatment or condition label describes: allogeneic hematopoietic cell transplantation with graft depleted of TCRalphabeta T cells and CD19 B cells.

Sequences were derived from PBMCs, sampled before TCRalphabeta/CD19-depleted stem cell transplant. These receptors all come from a boy aged 2 to 10 with acute lymphoblastic leukemia, due to receive a stem cell transplant.

This chain joins TRBV20-1 and TRBJ2-1, with 10 bases identical to TRBD2. The CDR3 covers 16 residues. V lost 5 bases to trimming and J lost 0 bases; unmatched junction nucleotides: 7. Germline assignment: CDR1 DFQATT and CDR2 SNEGSKA (reference sequence). The DNA of the CDR3 is TGCAGTGCTTACCGACTAGCGGGTACCTCCTACAATGAGCAGTTCTTC. This codes for CSAYRLAGTSYNEQFF.

This clonotype showed up just a few times. Mismatch with germline at one junction end may stem from a read error. The chain uses TRBV7-2 and TRBJ2-3; possible D gene TRBD2, 7 bases. The germline gives CDR1 SGHTA, CDR2 FQGNSA. The length of the CDR3 is 15 residues. The CDR3 sequence is CASSLAGAITDTHYF. In nucleotides, the CDR3 is TGTGCCAGCAGCTTGGCGGGGGCAATAACAGATACGCATTATTTT.

This sequence joins TRBV7-9 and TRBJ2-7; the D gene could be TRBD1 or TRBD2 (5 bases each). Germline V gene sequence: CDR1 SEHNR, CDR2 FQNEAQ (reference sequence). CDR3 length: 14 amino acids. Trimming cost V 1 base and J 7 bases, with 14 bases left between them. The CDR3 coding sequence is TGTGCCAGCAGCTTAGGTGGGACGGCACAGGAGCAGTACTTC. Residues: CASSLGGTAQEQYF. The full variable domain, with the rest looked up from reference TRBV7-9 and TRBJ2-7, is DTGVSQNPRHKITKRGQNVTFRCDPISEHNRLYWYRQTLGQGPEFLTYFQNEAQLEKSRLLSDRFSAERPKGSFSTLEIQRTEQGDSAMYLCASSLGGTAQEQYFGPGTRLTVT.

This clonotype was seen at least ten times. The gene calls are TRBV6-2 or TRBV6-3 and TRBJ1-6, with TRBD1 matching over 8 bases. CDR1 is MNHEY and CDR2 is SVGEGT in the germline V gene. The length of the CDR3 is 17 residues. J was trimmed by 9 bases and V by 5 bases; bases with no gene match: 15. CDR3 bases: TGTGCCAGCAGTGCCCTACCCCCCAGGGGGCGCTTTTCACCCCTCCACTTT. Protein: CASSALPPRGRFSPLHF.

This clonotype appeared many times. J is TRBJ2-1 and V is TRBV29-1, with 9 positions matching TRBD2. J was trimmed by 4 bases and V by 3 bases; bases with no gene match: 1. The germline gives CDR1 SQVTM, CDR2 ANQGSEA. This CDR3 is 13 amino acids long. In nucleotides, the CDR3 is TGCAGCGTTGACAGCGGGGGGTACAATGAGCAGTTCTTC. Translation: CSVDSGGYNEQFF.

This clonotype was seen many times. V and J are TRBV9 and TRBJ2-1; 12 positions match TRBD2. V was pared by 4 bases and J by 9 bases, with 8 bases of the junction left unmatched. CDR1 is SGDLS, CDR2 YYNGEE, per germline. The CDR3 is 15 residues long. The CDR3 DNA follows: TGTGCCAGCAGCCTCAGGACTAGCGGGGTTAGTGAGCAGTTCTTC. It translates to CASSLRTSGVSEQFF.

V and J are TRBV2 and TRBJ2-2, with TRBD2 matching 10 bases. J gave up 4 bases and V 2 bases, and 1 base lay outside the gene matches. This CDR3 is built from 15 residues. Germline V lookup: CDR1 SNHLY, CDR2 FYNNEI. The CDR3 reads CASSEWTSGTGELFF. The CDR3, as DNA: TGTGCCAGCAGTGAATGGACTAGCGGCACCGGGGAGCTGTTTTTT.

This clonotype was picked up a small number of times. This rearrangement joins TRBV28 to TRBJ2-2, with D perhaps TRBD1 or TRBD2 (5 bases each). CDR1 and CDR2 from the germline V gene are MDHEN and SYDVKM. The CDR3 extends over 16 amino acids. Trimming took off 3 bases at V and 1 base at J, with 12 bases between the two ends. The CDR3 nucleotides read TGTGCCAGCAGTTTCGAGGGGCCGATGAACACCGGGGAGCTGTTTTTT. It is translated as CASSFEGPMNTGELFF.

There are many counts of this clonotype. CDR3 coding DNA: TGTGCCAGCCATTCTAGCGGATCCTACAATGAGCAGTTCTTC. Amino acid sequence: CASHSSGSYNEQFF. J is TRBJ2-1 and V is TRBV28; 7 bases are shared with TRBD2. Germline V gene lookup returns CDR1 MDHEN and CDR2 SYDVKM. V was pared by 8 bases and J by 1 base, with 5 bases of the junction left unmatched. This CDR3 has 14 residues.

V gene TRBV7-2 combines with J gene TRBJ2-5, with a possible D match to TRBD1 (6 bases). The CDR3 consists of 15 residues. Germline V gives CDR1 SGHTA, CDR2 FQGNSA. Deletions cut 1 base from V and 3 bases from J, with 12 bases between. The chain's CDR3 is CASSLVGRTEETQYF. CDR3 DNA sequence: TGTGCCAGCAGCTTAGTGGGACGGACAGAAGAGACCCAGTACTTC.

This clonotype came up many times. The chain joins TRBV20-1 to TRBJ2-3, with 12 nucleotides matching TRBD2. Germline trimming cut 3 bases from V and 2 bases from J; bases unmatched to any gene: 12. In germline, CDR1 is DFQATT, CDR2 SNEGSKA (reference sequence). The CDR3 runs to 18 residues. The CDR3 here is CSASKSPGTSGYTDTQYF. The CDR3 bases are TGCAGTGCTAGCAAATCACCGGGGACTAGCGGGTACACAGATACGCAGTATTTT.

CDR3 in DNA: TGTGCCAGCAGCTTCGGGGAAGAGACCCAGTACTTC. Residues: CASSFGEETQYF. This chain uses TRBV7-9 with TRBJ2-5; D is possibly TRBD2 (5 bases). This CDR3 has 12 residues. Germline CDR1 and CDR2: SEHNR and FQNEAQ (reference sequence). The V gene lost 3 bases and the J gene lost 3 bases, with 5 bases spanning the gap.

This clonotype was recorded at least ten times. J is TRBJ2-1 and V is TRBV6-2 or TRBV6-3; TRBD2 is a possible D gene (5 bases). CDR3 length: 14 residues. V was clipped by 7 bases and J by 4 bases, with 14 bases between them. From germline, CDR1 is MNHEY and CDR2 SVGEGT. CDR3: CASKLGEVYNEQFF. In DNA, the CDR3 is TGTGCCAGCAAACTAGGAGAGGTATACAATGAGCAGTTCTTC.

Ten or more counts support this clonotype. The J gene is TRBJ2-2, the V gene TRBV10-3, with 11 nucleotides matching TRBD2. CDR1 is ENHRY, CDR2 SYGVKD, per germline. V lost 10 bases, J lost 0 bases, and 1 base stayed unmatched. This CDR3 contains 14 residues. The CDR3 region is CATTSGTNTGELFF. CDR3 DNA sequence: TGTGCCACGACTAGCGGGACGAACACCGGGGAGCTGTTTTTT.

This clonotype was observed a handful of times. The rearrangement joins TRBV7-8 to TRBJ1-1; TRBD1 might be the D (6 bases). The length of the CDR3 is 15 residues. Germline V CDR1 and CDR2: SGHVS, FQNEAQ. Trimming took 5 bases from V and 1 from J, leaving 14 bases between them. CDR3 in DNA: TGTGCCAGCAGCCTTACTACAGGGACGAACACTGAAGCTTTCTTT. This gives the protein CASSLTTGTNTEAFF.

The chain uses TRBV7-8 and TRBJ1-4; 9 bases map to TRBD1. The CDR3 runs to 15 residues. V was clipped by 1 base and J by 7 bases; unmatched bases: 4. The germline gives CDR1 SGHVS, CDR2 FQNEAQ. Here the CDR3 reads CASSLGGTGSEKLFF. As DNA, the CDR3 is TGTGCCAGCAGCTTAGGTGGGACAGGGAGTGAAAAACTGTTTTTT.